This TCR beta chain was sequenced during a study of blood T cell repertoires in COVID-19. The overall study: PBMCs, B-cell-depleted T cells, or T cells were the source of the cDNA or gDNA that made up the material.

Sequencing used immunoSEQ multiplex PCR; TCRdb keeps in-frame clones, though not all of them. The table lists about 480,000 clones, roughly nine tenths of them singletons. CDR3 length: 14 residues. V lost 1 base to trimming and J lost 1 base, with 8 bases between them. Germline assignment: CDR1 MNHNS and CDR2 SASEGT. The receptor's source is a young man with COVID-19, enrolled during active disease. V usage is TRBV6-1 and J usage is TRBJ2-7; D is unresolved. Sequencing input: peripheral blood. The CDR3 bases are TGTGCCAGCAGTGAAGGACACATTTCCTACGAGCAGTACTTC. Amino acids: CASSEGHISYEQYF.